This TCR beta chain was recorded in a study of cytomegalovirus exposure and HLA in healthy donors. Study-level points and caveats: TCR beta V- and J-gene trimming, according to a later analysis, was linked to a missense DCLRE1C variant.

Note on this clone: Antigen: not known.

Primers: 60 Vbeta forward and 13 Jbeta reverse. The data were produced by immunoSEQ multiplex PCR, yet TCRdb's version contains in-frame clones alone and is incomplete. The sample lists 120,000 or so clones; roughly 72% were seen once. The sequenced material came from PBMCs. The TCR sequence derives from a man aged 40-50 years in good health and CMV-seropositive.

In nucleotides, the CDR3 is TGTGCCAGCAGTCCCTCGGGGAGGGTTCACTATGGCTACACCTTC. As protein: CASSPSGRVHYGYTF. This chain links TRBV27 with TRBJ1-2; D not resolved. V shed 5 bases and J shed 3 bases, with 16 bases lying between them. Germline V gene sequence: CDR1 MNHEY, CDR2 SMNVEV (reference sequence). This CDR3 region has 15 residues.